Listed below are T cell receptor beta chains from one sample, sequenced in a study of human T cells and chemical hapten exposure. TCRdb analysed the RACE reads with MiXCR anew, one entry per CDR3 protein. The sample has some 57,000 distinct CDR3 sequences; approximately 9.6% are singletons. The source material was whole blood, sampled in connection with sensitization to the hapten diphenylcyclopropenone (DPC). Receptor source: a woman aged 30 to 39 with alopecia areata. Some clones in this sample may be carry-over from other donors' samples. Each CDR3 is given with its conserved first and last residue. The order of the fields is V gene, CDR3 length, D gene, clone size, J gene, CDR3 DNA, CDR3 protein. D genes are given only for firm matches. Some rows have no size entry. The others give once, few or many, or a class for an expanded clone.

v_call: TRBV6-5
cdr3_length: 15
d_call: .
clone_size: many
j_call: TRBJ1-1
cdr3_nt: TGTGCCAGCAGTTCGCAGGGAAGGGGGAACACTGAAGCTTTCTTT
cdr3_aa: CASSSQGRGNTEAFF

v_call: TRBV3-1
cdr3_length: 19
d_call: TRBD1
clone_size: .
j_call: TRBJ1-3
cdr3_nt: TGTGCCAGCAGCCACTCCGGGACAGGGGGCCCTGGATCCGGAAACACCATATATTTT
cdr3_aa: CASSHSGTGGPGSGNTIYF

v_call: TRBV30
cdr3_length: 11
d_call: .
clone_size: few
j_call: TRBJ2-7
cdr3_nt: TGTGCCTGGAGTTACTCCTACGAGCAGTACTTC
cdr3_aa: CAWSYSYEQYF

v_call: TRBV5-4
cdr3_length: 14
d_call: .
clone_size: once
j_call: TRBJ2-2
cdr3_nt: TGTGCCAGCAGCCCACCCTCAGGGGGGGTATGGTGTTTTTTT
cdr3_aa: CASSPPSGGVWCFF

v_call: TRBV12-3/TRBV12-4
cdr3_length: 12
d_call: .
clone_size: .
j_call: TRBJ2-1
cdr3_nt: TGTGCCAGCACCGAGGGCCCTAACGAGCAGTTCTTC
cdr3_aa: CASTEGPNEQFF

v_call: TRBV14
cdr3_length: 16
d_call: .
clone_size: many
j_call: TRBJ2-3
cdr3_nt: TGTGCCAGCAGCCAAGGTATCGGGACCGTAGGAGATACGCAGTATTTT
cdr3_aa: CASSQGIGTVGDTQYF

v_call: TRBV6-1
cdr3_length: 16
d_call: TRBD1
clone_size: few
j_call: TRBJ2-1
cdr3_nt: TGTGCCAGCAGTGAAGCTATAGGACAGGGGGTGAATGAGCAGTTCTTC
cdr3_aa: CASSEAIGQGVNEQFF

v_call: TRBV27
cdr3_length: 17
d_call: TRBD1
clone_size: few
j_call: TRBJ2-7
cdr3_nt: TGTGCCAGCAGTATATTCACCGGGACAGGGTACTGCTACGAGCAGTACTTC
cdr3_aa: CASSIFTGTGYCYEQYF

v_call: TRBV5-6
cdr3_length: 16
d_call: .
clone_size: many
j_call: TRBJ2-7
cdr3_nt: TGTGCCAGCACGTCATTAACCGGGACACCCCCTTACGAGCAGTACTTC
cdr3_aa: CASTSLTGTPPYEQYF

v_call: TRBV20-1
cdr3_length: 12
d_call: .
clone_size: few
j_call: TRBJ2-1
cdr3_nt: TGCAGTGCTAGAAAGCTATACAATGAGCAGTTCTTC
cdr3_aa: CSARKLYNEQFF

v_call: TRBV6-2/TRBV6-3
cdr3_length: 14
d_call: .
clone_size: .
j_call: TRBJ1-1
cdr3_nt: TGTGCCAGCAGTCTCACAGGTCCGAACACTGAAGCTTTCTTT
cdr3_aa: CASSLTGPNTEAFF

v_call: TRBV28
cdr3_length: 19
d_call: TRBD1
clone_size: .
j_call: TRBJ1-4
cdr3_nt: TGTGCCAGCAGTTTATACGAAGGACAGGGGCGTCACGGAAATGAAAAACTGTTTTTT
cdr3_aa: CASSLYEGQGRHGNEKLFF

v_call: TRBV19
cdr3_length: 16
d_call: TRBD2
clone_size: few
j_call: TRBJ2-1
cdr3_nt: TGTGCCAGTAGTCACAGCGGGGGGGCCAGAAGAGATGAGCAGTTCTTC
cdr3_aa: CASSHSGGARRDEQFF

v_call: TRBV28
cdr3_length: 15
d_call: .
clone_size: few
j_call: TRBJ1-1
cdr3_nt: TGTGCCAGCAGTTTATATGGGGGGCCCAACACTGAAGCTTTCTTT
cdr3_aa: CASSLYGGPNTEAFF

v_call: TRBV7-9
cdr3_length: 15
d_call: TRBD2
clone_size: .
j_call: TRBJ2-1
cdr3_nt: TGTGCCAGCAGCCTTAGTAGCGGGTCTGAGAATGAGCAGTTCTTC
cdr3_aa: CASSLSSGSENEQFF

v_call: TRBV12-3/TRBV12-4
cdr3_length: 15
d_call: .
clone_size: .
j_call: TRBJ2-3
cdr3_nt: TGTGCCAGCACCTCAGGCAGGGGGGCCACAGATACGCAGTATTTT
cdr3_aa: CASTSGRGATDTQYF

v_call: TRBV10-3
cdr3_length: 15
d_call: TRBD1
clone_size: .
j_call: TRBJ2-3
cdr3_nt: TGTGCCATCAGCGCGACAGGGGGAGGCACAGATACGCAGTATTTT
cdr3_aa: CAISATGGGTDTQYF

v_call: TRBV6-5
cdr3_length: 13
d_call: .
clone_size: .
j_call: TRBJ1-1
cdr3_nt: TGTGCCAGCAGTTACTCTTCCACAGGAAAAGCTTTCTTT
cdr3_aa: CASSYSSTGKAFF

v_call: TRBV14
cdr3_length: 13
d_call: .
clone_size: few
j_call: TRBJ1-5
cdr3_nt: TGTGCCAGCAGCCAAGGGGCCAATCAGCCCCAGCATTTT
cdr3_aa: CASSQGANQPQHF

v_call: TRBV20-1
cdr3_length: 14
d_call: .
clone_size: many
j_call: TRBJ2-2
cdr3_nt: TGCAGTGCTAGATCGGCTCTAGACACCGGGGAGCTGTTTTTT
cdr3_aa: CSARSALDTGELFF